The 12 T cell receptor beta chains below were found in one sample sequenced in a study of beta chain features in type 1 diabetes. Study-wide results and limits: A moderate, significant TCRB CDR3 shortening appeared in type 1 diabetes across four CD4+ subsets.

The antigens these receptors bind are not known. As every portion of the isolated RNA was reverse transcribed, the sequencing read expressed TCRB transcripts. Sequencing was performed with immunoSEQ multiplex PCR; in TCRdb, only in-frame clones are kept and a portion is missing. This table has roughly 100,000 clones, 25% to 35% appearing once. The sample consisted of central memory CD4+ T cells from blood. The origin of the receptors is a woman aged 18 to 35 with type 1 diabetes.

The CDR3 nucleotides read TGTGCCAGTAGTATAGGAGCTAGCGGGGACAATGAGCAGTTCTTC. Protein: CASSIGASGDNEQFF. The chain recombines TRBV19 with TRBJ2-1, with TRBD2 matching 9 bases. There are 15 residues in the CDR3. V was clipped by 1 base and J by 5 bases; unmatched bases: 3. Germline V lookup: CDR1 LNHDA, CDR2 SQIVND (reference sequence).

The chain combines TRBV11-2 with TRBJ2-3; 9 bases are a match to TRBD1. CDR3 size: 15 residues. Trimming at V came to 1 base and at J to 1 base, leaving 0 bases not matched to a gene. Germline assignment: CDR1 SGHAT and CDR2 FQNNGV. DNA for the CDR3: TGTGCCAGCAGCTTAGGGACAGGGGGCACAGATACGCAGTATTTT. Its protein is CASSLGTGGTDTQYF.

This clone was observed a handful of times. The J gene is TRBJ1-2, the V gene TRBV25-1, with 8 nucleotides matching TRBD1. CDR1 and CDR2 (germline): MGHDK, SYGVNS. V gave up 4 bases and J gave up 2 bases; unmatched junction bases: 12. CDR3 size: 17 residues. The CDR3: CASSALGQGTSNYGYTF. The CDR3 bases are TGTGCCAGCAGTGCCCTCGGACAGGGTACGTCCAACTATGGCTACACCTTC.

V is TRBV11-2 and J is TRBJ1-2; D not resolved. CDR3 size: 14 residues. Germline loops: CDR1 SGHAT, CDR2 FQNNGV. Trimming stripped 1 base from V and 4 bases from J, with 10 bases between. The CDR3 spells CASSLVYRAYGYTF. CDR3 DNA: TGTGCCAGCAGCTTAGTGTACAGAGCCTATGGCTACACCTTC. Based on the CDR3 plus reference TRBV11-2 and TRBJ1-2, the full variable domain is EAGVAQSPRYKIIEKRQSVAFWCNPISGHATLYWYQQILGQGPKLLIQFQNNGVVDDSQLPKDRFSAERLKGVDSTLKIQPAKLEDSAVYLCASSLVYRAYGYTFGSGTRLTVV.

This clone was counted a few times. V and J are TRBV29-1 and TRBJ2-7, with D tentatively TRBD1 (6 bases). Germline V CDR1 and CDR2: SQVTM, ANQGSEA. V was clipped by 4 bases and J by 3 bases, with 13 bases between them. The CDR3 has 13 residues. The CDR3 DNA sequence: TGCAGCGTTGTCTTGGACAGATACTACGAGCAGTACTTC. Residues: CSVVLDRYYEQYF.

This clone occurred many times. This CDR3 is CASSLDGRAKDTQYF. CDR3 DNA sequence: TGTGCCAGCAGTTTAGACGGGAGGGCTAAAGATACGCAGTATTTT. This chain uses TRBV28 with TRBJ2-3; 8 nucleotides line up with TRBD2. V was clipped by 2 bases and J by 5 bases; unmatched bases: 6. The CDR3 contains 15 residues. Germline V gene data show CDR1 as MDHEN and CDR2 as SYDVKM.

This clone was observed once. The chain has TRBV7-7 and TRBJ2-5; 7 bases line up with TRBD2. The J segment lost 5 bases and the V segment lost 5 bases, leaving 8 bases of the junction unmatched. The CDR3 loop spans 14 amino acids. Germline CDR1 SSHAT, CDR2 FNYEAQ (reference sequence). CDR3 in amino acids: CASSPRTGGETQYF. The CDR3 DNA follows: TGTGCCAGCAGCCCTCGAACCGGGGGGGAGACCCAGTACTTC.

This CDR3 is CASSPSNQPQHF. The CDR3 DNA reads as TGTGCCAGCAGCCCCAGTAATCAGCCCCAGCATTTT. The V and J genes are TRBV7-8 and TRBJ1-5; D not resolved. Trimming took 5 bases from V and 4 from J, leaving 6 bases between them. Germline CDR1 SGHVS, CDR2 FQNEAQ. The CDR3 runs to 12 residues.

In its sample, this clone was seen a few times. The chain employs TRBV28 and TRBJ2-3, with 9 bases lining up with TRBD2. The V segment lost 4 bases and the J segment 3 bases; nucleotides outside the gene matches: 2. Germline V gene lookup returns CDR1 MDHEN and CDR2 SYDVKM. The CDR3 sequence is 14 residues long. The DNA of the CDR3 is TGTGCCAGCAGTTCGACTAGCGGAACAGATACGCAGTATTTT. This sequence encodes CASSSTSGTDTQYF. The whole variable domain, filled in from reference TRBV28 and TRBJ2-3, reads DVKVTQSSRYLVKRTGEKVFLECVQDMDHENMFWYRQDPGLGLRLIYFSYDVKMKEKGDIPEGYSVSREKKERFSLILESASTNQTSMYLCASSSTSGTDTQYFGPGTRLTVL.

The table lists this clone with a few counts. Other DNA sequences from this sample encode an identical CDR3 as well. This chain joins TRBV28 and TRBJ1-5, with D unclear. The ends were cut back, 1 base at V and 6 bases at J, with 10 bases in the middle. Looked up from germline, CDR1 is MDHEN and CDR2 is SYDVKM. The CDR3 totals 14 residues. The CDR3 region has the DNA TGTGCCAGCAGTTTATCGTCAGGAGGTCAGCCCCAGCATTTT. This encodes CASSLSSGGQPQHF. The full variable domain, completed using reference TRBV28 and TRBJ1-5, is DVKVTQSSRYLVKRTGEKVFLECVQDMDHENMFWYRQDPGLGLRLIYFSYDVKMKEKGDIPEGYSVSREKKERFSLILESASTNQTSMYLCASSLSSGGQPQHFGDGTRLSIL.

The chain employs TRBV28 and TRBJ1-1, with 9 bases that match TRBD1. The CDR3 has 14 residues. Germline V gene data show CDR1 as MDHEN and CDR2 as SYDVKM. J gave up 2 bases and V 6 bases, and 4 bases lay outside the gene matches. The CDR3 reads CASRGQGSNTEAFF. The CDR3 DNA follows: TGTGCCAGCAGGGGACAGGGCTCTAACACTGAAGCTTTCTTT. The whole variable domain, filled in from reference TRBV28 and TRBJ1-1, reads DVKVTQSSRYLVKRTGEKVFLECVQDMDHENMFWYRQDPGLGLRLIYFSYDVKMKEKGDIPEGYSVSREKKERFSLILESASTNQTSMYLCASRGQGSNTEAFFGQGTRLTVV.

This chain uses TRBV2 with TRBJ1-1; D may be TRBD1 (5 bases). The CDR3 contains 14 residues. V was pared by 3 bases and J by 4 bases, with 12 bases between. Germline CDR1 reads SNHLY; CDR2 reads FYNNEI. The CDR3 sequence: CASSDQGLGTEAFF. The DNA of the CDR3 is TGTGCCAGCAGTGATCAGGGTTTGGGCACTGAAGCTTTCTTT. The whole variable domain, filled in from reference TRBV2 and TRBJ1-1, reads EPEVTQTPSHQVTQMGQEVILRCVPISNHLYFYWYRQILGQKVEFLVSFYNNEISEKSEIFDDQFSVERPDGSNFTLKIRSTKLEDSAMYFCASSDQGLGTEAFFGQGTRLTVV.